A selection of T cell receptor beta chains follows, all from one sample in a study of OX40 agonist ivuxolimab in advanced cancers. Profiling relied on immunoSEQ multiplex PCR, and the TCRdb table lists in-frame clones only, not all of them. Of just under 20,000 clones in the sample, approximately 80% are singletons; the top ten hold 30%. The specimen comprised CD4+ or CD8+ T cells sorted from blood, sampled in a trial of the OX40 agonist ivuxolimab. These receptors were collected from an adult with an advanced solid tumor such as melanoma, head and neck, liver or kidney cancer. Both conserved end residues are part of each CDR3. A D gene is named only where the DNA matches it firmly. Clone size, where shown, is once, few, many, or a class for clones that have expanded.

size	D	V	J	CDR3	DNA
NA	NA	TRBV27	TRBJ1-5	CASSSMAQPQHF	TGTGCCAGCAGTTCCATGGCTCAGCCCCAGCATTTT
NA	TRBD1	TRBV5-1	TRBJ1-1	CASSLATGYTEAFF	TGCGCCAGCAGCTTGGCGACAGGGTACACTGAAGCTTTCTTT
NA	NA	TRBV29-1	TRBJ1-2	CSVVWSGEPYGYTF	TGCAGCGTTGTGTGGAGCGGAGAACCCTATGGCTACACCTTC
few	TRBD1	TRBV14	TRBJ1-6	CASSPRQGTSPLHF	TGTGCCAGCAGCCCTAGACAGGGGACGTCACCCCTCCACTTT
NA	NA	TRBV5-1	TRBJ1-6	CASSLGPESSYNSPLHF	TGCGCCAGCAGCTTGGGTCCCGAGAGCTCCTATAATTCACCCCTCCACTTT
NA	NA	TRBV25-1	TRBJ1-4	CASSESWWQGDEKLFF	TGTGCCAGCAGTGAATCGTGGTGGCAGGGCGATGAAAAACTGTTTTTT
once	TRBD2	TRBV28	TRBJ2-1	CASSTPLAGAYNEQFF	TGTGCCAGCAGTACCCCCCTAGCGGGAGCGTACAATGAGCAGTTCTTC
once	NA	TRBV19	TRBJ2-2	CASQTPRRGANTGELFF	TGTGCCAGCCAAACCCCCCGTCGGGGAGCGAACACCGGGGAGCTGTTTTTT
NA	NA	TRBV27	TRBJ2-1	CASSPLTTWDGSFF	TGTGCCAGCAGTCCCCTCACAACCTGGGACGGATCATTCTTC
NA	NA	TRBV6-1	TRBJ2-6	CASSEGGAGANVLTF	TGTGCCAGCAGTGAAGGAGGCGCTGGGGCCAACGTCCTGACTTTC
once	NA	TRBV6-5	TRBJ2-5	CASSYSGQETQYF	TGTGCCAGCAGTTACTCGGGGCAAGAGACCCAGTACTTC
NA	NA	TRBV2	TRBJ1-2	CASSEQGTNYGYTF	TGTGCCAGCAGTGAGCAGGGGACGAACTATGGCTACACCTTC
NA	NA	TRBV5-1	TRBJ1-1	CASSLTGGSTEAFF	TGCGCCAGCAGCTTGACAGGAGGGAGCACTGAAGCTTTCTTT
once	NA	TRBV18	TRBJ2-5	CASSPGTPEETQYF	TGTGCCAGCTCACCTGGGACACCGGAGGAGACCCAGTACTTC
NA	NA	TRBV5-1	TRBJ2-5	CASSLNRLGETQYF	TGCGCCAGCAGCTTGAACAGGTTGGGGGAGACCCAGTACTTC
once	NA	TRBV28	TRBJ1-1	CASTGFEAFF	TGTGCCAGCACAGGGTTTGAAGCTTTCTTT
NA	TRBD1	TRBV27	TRBJ2-7	CASSLTGTGRSYEQYF	TGTGCCAGCAGTTTAACCGGGACAGGGAGATCCTACGAGCAGTACTTC
NA	NA	TRBV5-1	TRBJ2-1	CASSTGTPLRNEQFF	TGCGCCAGCAGCACCGGGACACCTCTACGGAATGAGCAGTTCTTC
few	NA	TRBV4-1	TRBJ2-3	CASSQDRNTDTQYF	TGCGCCAGCAGCCAAGATAGGAACACAGATACGCAGTATTTT
NA	NA	TRBV30	TRBJ1-1	CAWKFLGGTEAFF	TGTGCCTGGAAGTTCCTGGGGGGGACTGAAGCTTTCTTT
once	NA	TRBV7-2	TRBJ1-5	CASSITGQPQHF	TGTGCCAGCAGTATCACAGGTCAGCCCCAGCATTTT
NA	NA	TRBV6-8	TRBJ1-2	CASSYSKDIGINYGYTF	TGTGCCAGCAGTTACTCCAAGGACATAGGGATCAACTATGGCTACACCTTC
NA	NA	TRBV19	TRBJ1-2	CASSMVAARTSGYTF	TGTGCCAGTAGTATGGTAGCGGCCCGGACCTCTGGCTACACCTTC